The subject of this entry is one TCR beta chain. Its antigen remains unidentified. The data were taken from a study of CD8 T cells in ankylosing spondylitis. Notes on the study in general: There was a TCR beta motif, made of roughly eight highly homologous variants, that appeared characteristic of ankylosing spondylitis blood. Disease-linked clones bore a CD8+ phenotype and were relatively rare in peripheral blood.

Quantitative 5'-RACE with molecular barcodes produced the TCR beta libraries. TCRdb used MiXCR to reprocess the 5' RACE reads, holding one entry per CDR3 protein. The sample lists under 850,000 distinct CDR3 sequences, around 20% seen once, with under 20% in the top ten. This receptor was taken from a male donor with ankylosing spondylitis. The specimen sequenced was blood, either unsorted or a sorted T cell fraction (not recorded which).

The CDR3, as DNA: TGTGCCAGCAGCCGCAATCTAGGACTGGGCTACAATGAGCAGTTCTTC. Encoded protein: CASSRNLGLGYNEQFF. The chain carries TRBV7-8 and TRBJ2-1, with D perhaps matching TRBD2 (5 bases). CDR3 size: 16 residues. Germline loops: CDR1 SGHVS, CDR2 FQNEAQ. Deletions cut 5 bases from V and 3 bases from J, with 17 bases between. Drawing the rest from reference TRBV7-8 and TRBJ2-1, the complete variable domain is GAGVSQSPRYKVAKRGQDVALRCDPISGHVSLFWYQQALGQGPEFLTYFQNEAQLDKSGLPSDRFFAERPEGSVSTLKIQRTQQEDSAVYLCASSRNLGLGYNEQFFGPGTRLTVL.